A selection of T cell receptor beta chains follows, all from one sample in a study of cytomegalovirus exposure and HLA in healthy donors. Libraries were prepared by immunoSEQ multiplex PCR; TCRdb keeps only in-frame clonotypes and omits some of them. Of roughly 230,000 clones in the sample, around 84% were seen once. The sequenced material came from PBMCs. The receptors originated from a girl aged 2-15 years in good health and CMV-seronegative. Both conserved end residues are trimmed from each CDR3. The D gene is left open where the match is weak. Clone size is shown for a subset of rows, as once, few, many or a class of expanded clone.

j_call	d_call	v_call	clone_size	cdr3_aa
TRBJ2-2	TRBD2	TRBV5-4	.	ASSLFSGSTGELF
TRBJ2-1	TRBD2	TRBV13	.	ASSVPGLATQF
TRBJ2-7	.	TRBV11-2	.	ASSFSISGFYEQY
TRBJ1-1	TRBD1	TRBV6-5	few	ASSPGQGHAEAF
TRBJ2-7	TRBD1	TRBV14	.	ASSQDEDYSDREVYEQY
TRBJ1-1	.	TRBV28	.	ASSPSRLISNTEAF
TRBJ2-3	TRBD2	TRBV7-9	few	ASSYSGRSPTDTQY
TRBJ2-3	TRBD2	TRBV7-6	.	ASSRGGSGADTQY
TRBJ2-2	TRBD1	TRBV5-6	.	ASSWTGNTGELF
TRBJ2-7	.	TRBV9	.	ASSVGMAGYEQY
TRBJ1-5	.	TRBV25-1	.	ASSPGFESQPQH
TRBJ2-7	TRBD1	TRBV27	.	ASSSRRMTGGARNPYEQY
TRBJ2-1	TRBD2	TRBV7-2	.	ASSRWGLGTRDNEQF
TRBJ2-5	TRBD2	TRBV4-1	.	ASSYGLAGQETQY
TRBJ2-7	.	TRBV5-4	.	ASSLELLFLEQY
TRBJ2-3	.	TRBV12-5	.	ASGLVARTDTQY
TRBJ1-2	.	TRBV18	once	ASSPQTPTGKYYGYT
TRBJ2-2	TRBD1	TRBV7-2	.	ASSLQGALNTGELF
TRBJ1-1	.	TRBV11-3	few	ASSLGAGGGTEAF
TRBJ1-4	.	TRBV6-1	.	ASSELSFEKLF
TRBJ2-7	.	TRBV2	.	ASSEARQSAYEQY
TRBJ2-5	TRBD2	TRBV12-5	.	ASGLGGLAGQETQY
TRBJ1-1	.	TRBV30	once	AWSAQFGTEAF
TRBJ2-7	.	TRBV5-6	.	ASSLAQGYEQY
TRBJ2-5	TRBD2	TRBV11-2	.	ASSRLAGEGTQY
TRBJ2-3	.	TRBV6-5	.	ASSYGLAPDTQY
TRBJ1-2	TRBD1	TRBV6-1	once	ASSERGQEYNYGYT
TRBJ2-5	.	TRBV5-1	.	ASSLGGGETQY
TRBJ2-2	TRBD2	TRBV5-8	.	ASSFGVLAGATGELF
TRBJ2-7	TRBD2	TRBV11-2	few	ASSSRTSGGYEQY
TRBJ2-2	TRBD2	TRBV7-8	.	ASSISGGVNTGELF
TRBJ1-2	TRBD1	TRBV7-9	.	ASSPGQGYGYT
TRBJ2-2	TRBD1	TRBV7-9	.	ASSKGQANTGELF
TRBJ2-1	.	TRBV29-1	.	SVGLDNEQF